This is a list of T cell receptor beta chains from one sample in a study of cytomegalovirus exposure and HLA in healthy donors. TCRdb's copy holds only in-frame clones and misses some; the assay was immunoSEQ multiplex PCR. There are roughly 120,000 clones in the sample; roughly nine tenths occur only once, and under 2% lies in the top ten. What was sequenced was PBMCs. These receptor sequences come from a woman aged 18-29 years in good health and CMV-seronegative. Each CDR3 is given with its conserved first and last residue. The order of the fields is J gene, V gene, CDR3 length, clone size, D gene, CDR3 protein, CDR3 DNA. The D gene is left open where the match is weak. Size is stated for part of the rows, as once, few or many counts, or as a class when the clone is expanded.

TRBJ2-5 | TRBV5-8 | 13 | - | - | CASSPQGGETQYF | TGTGCCAGCAGCCCCCAGGGTGGCGAGACCCAGTACTTC
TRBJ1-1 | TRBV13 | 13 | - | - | CASSLGPDREAFF | TGTGCCAGCAGCTTAGGGCCGGACAGAGAAGCTTTCTTT
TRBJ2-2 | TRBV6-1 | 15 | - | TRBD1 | CASNQGAVNTGELFF | TGTGCCAGCAACCAGGGGGCGGTAAACACCGGGGAGCTGTTTTTT
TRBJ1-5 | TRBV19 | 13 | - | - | CASRAGAVLPQHF | TGTGCCAGTAGGGCAGGGGCGGTATTGCCCCAGCATTTT
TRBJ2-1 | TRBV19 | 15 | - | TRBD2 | CASTSTSGSYNEQFF | TGTGCCAGTACCTCCACTAGCGGGAGCTACAATGAGCAGTTCTTC
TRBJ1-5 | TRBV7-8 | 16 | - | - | CASSLVFGRGNQPQHF | TGTGCCAGCAGCTTAGTATTTGGGCGGGGAAATCAGCCCCAGCATTTT
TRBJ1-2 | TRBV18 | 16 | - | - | CASSPPSRPVNYGYTF | TGTGCCAGCTCACCACCTAGCCGGCCGGTCAACTATGGCTACACCTTC
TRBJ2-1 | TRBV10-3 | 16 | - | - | CAISERVQGRGDEQFF | TGTGCCATCAGTGAGAGGGTGCAGGGGCGAGGTGATGAGCAGTTCTTC
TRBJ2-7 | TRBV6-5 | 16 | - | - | CASSYSTSGASGEQYF | TGTGCCAGCAGTTACTCGACTTCAGGGGCTAGCGGCGAGCAGTACTTC
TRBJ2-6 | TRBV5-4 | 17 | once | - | CASSQTGIVSGANVLTF | TGTGCCAGCAGCCAGACAGGTATCGTCTCTGGGGCCAACGTCCTGACTTTC
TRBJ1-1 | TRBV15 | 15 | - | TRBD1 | CATSRLVTGGTEAFF | TGTGCCACCAGCAGATTGGTCACAGGGGGCACTGAAGCTTTCTTT
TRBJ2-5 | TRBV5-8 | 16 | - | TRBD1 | CASSILGTGRQETQYF | TGTGCCAGCAGCATTTTAGGGACAGGGAGGCAAGAGACCCAGTACTTC
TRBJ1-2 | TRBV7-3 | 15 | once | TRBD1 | CASSPGTGGLGGYTF | TGTGCCAGCAGCCCCGGGACAGGGGGCTTGGGAGGCTACACCTTC
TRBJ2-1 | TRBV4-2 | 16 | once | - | CASSQDPGSSHNEQFF | TGTGCCAGCAGCCAAGATCCGGGTAGCTCCCACAATGAGCAGTTCTTC
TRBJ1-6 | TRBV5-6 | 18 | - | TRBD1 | CASSLMGTGILGNSPLHF | TGTGCCAGCAGCTTGATGGGGACAGGGATTTTAGGCAATTCACCCCTCCACTTT
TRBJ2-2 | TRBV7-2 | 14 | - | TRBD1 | CASSRDRHTGELFF | TGTGCCAGCAGCCGGGACAGGCACACCGGGGAGCTGTTTTTT
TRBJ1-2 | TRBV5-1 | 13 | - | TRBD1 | CASSWDSLYGYTF | TGCGCCAGCAGCTGGGACAGCCTATATGGCTACACCTTC
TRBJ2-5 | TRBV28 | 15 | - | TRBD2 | CASRSGRAWEETQYF | TGTGCCAGCAGAAGCGGGAGGGCGTGGGAAGAGACCCAGTACTTC
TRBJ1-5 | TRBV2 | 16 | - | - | CASSVRQISSNQPQHF | TGTGCCAGCAGTGTGAGGCAGATAAGTAGCAATCAGCCCCAGCATTTT
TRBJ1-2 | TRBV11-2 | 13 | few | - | CASSLLDSYGYTF | TGTGCCAGCAGCTTATTGGACAGCTATGGCTACACCTTC
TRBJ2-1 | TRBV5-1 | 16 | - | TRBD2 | CASSSQLAGGFNEQFF | TGCGCCAGCAGCTCCCAACTAGCGGGAGGGTTCAATGAGCAGTTCTTC
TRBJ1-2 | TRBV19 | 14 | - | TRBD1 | CASKQGPAGYGYTF | TGTGCCAGCAAACAGGGGCCCGCGGGGTATGGCTACACCTTC
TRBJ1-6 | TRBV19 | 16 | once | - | CASSPAGGRTNSPLHF | TGTGCCAGTAGTCCAGCCGGGGGACGGACAAATTCACCCCTCCACTTT
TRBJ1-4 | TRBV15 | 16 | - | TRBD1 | CATSRDRAQGGEKLFF | TGTGCCACCAGCAGAGATCGGGCGCAGGGGGGAGAAAAACTGTTTTTT
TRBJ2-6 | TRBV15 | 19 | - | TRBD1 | CATSGTVGTLVAGANVLTF | TGTGCCACCAGCGGGACAGTGGGAACTTTAGTAGCTGGGGCCAACGTCCTGACTTTC
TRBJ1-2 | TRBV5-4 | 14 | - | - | CAGPLGAPGDGYTF | TGTGCCGGACCCCTAGGGGCCCCTGGGGATGGCTACACCTTC
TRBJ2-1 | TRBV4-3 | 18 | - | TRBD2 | CASSQETSGTAPYNEQFF | TGCGCCAGCAGCCAAGAAACTAGCGGGACTGCTCCCTACAATGAGCAGTTCTTC
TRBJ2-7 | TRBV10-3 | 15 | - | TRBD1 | CAISDWDRETYEQYF | TGTGCCATCAGTGATTGGGACAGGGAAACCTACGAGCAGTACTTC
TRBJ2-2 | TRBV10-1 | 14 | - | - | CASSEAKNTGELFF | TGCGCCAGCTCTGAGGCGAAGAACACCGGGGAGCTGTTTTTT
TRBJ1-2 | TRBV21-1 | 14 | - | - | CASSKGTGTDGYTF | TGTGCCAGCAGCAAAGGAACAGGGACCGATGGCTACACCTTC
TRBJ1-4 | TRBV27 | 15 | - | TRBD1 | CASSSQGMANEKLFF | TGTGCCAGCAGTTCACAGGGGATGGCTAATGAAAAACTGTTTTTT
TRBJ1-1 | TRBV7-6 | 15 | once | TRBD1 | CASSLDRGPHTEAFF | TGTGCCAGCAGCTTAGATAGGGGGCCGCACACTGAAGCTTTCTTT
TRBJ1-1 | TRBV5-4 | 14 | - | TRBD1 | CASSLIDRVQEAFF | TGTGCCAGCAGCTTAATAGACAGGGTTCAAGAAGCTTTCTTT
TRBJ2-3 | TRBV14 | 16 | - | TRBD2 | CASSLLAGGSTDTQYF | TGTGCCAGCAGCTTACTAGCGGGGGGGAGCACAGATACGCAGTATTTT
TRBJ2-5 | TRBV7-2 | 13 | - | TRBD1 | CASSGTGYETQYF | TGTGCCAGCTCCGGGACAGGGTATGAGACCCAGTACTTC
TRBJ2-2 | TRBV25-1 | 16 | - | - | CASSALEGANTGELFF | TGTGCCAGCAGTGCCCTTGAGGGAGCGAACACCGGGGAGCTGTTTTTT
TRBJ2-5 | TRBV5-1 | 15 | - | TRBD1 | CASSFQGGGQETQYF | TGCGCCAGCAGCTTCCAAGGGGGCGGCCAAGAGACCCAGTACTTC
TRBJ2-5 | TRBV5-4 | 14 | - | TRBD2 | CASSLREGEETQYF | TGTGCCAGCAGCCTGCGGGAGGGCGAAGAGACCCAGTACTTC
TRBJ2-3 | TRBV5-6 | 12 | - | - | CASSLVSDTQYF | TGTGCCAGCAGCTTGGTCTCAGATACGCAGTATTTT
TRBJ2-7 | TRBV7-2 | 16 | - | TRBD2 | CASSFTSGGPSYEQYF | TGTGCCAGCAGCTTTACTAGCGGGGGGCCCTCCTACGAGCAGTACTTC
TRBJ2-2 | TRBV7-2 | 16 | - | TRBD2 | CASSLDGGANTGELFF | TGTGCCAGCAGCTTAGACGGGGGGGCGAACACCGGGGAGCTGTTTTTT
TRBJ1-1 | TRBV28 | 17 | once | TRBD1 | CASSFLGRGRLGTEAFF | TGTGCCAGCAGTTTCCTGGGCAGGGGGCGCCTGGGCACTGAAGCTTTCTTT
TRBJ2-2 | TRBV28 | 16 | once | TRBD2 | CASRHTRLAGPGELFF | TGTGCCAGCAGACACACCCGACTAGCGGGACCCGGGGAGCTGTTTTTT
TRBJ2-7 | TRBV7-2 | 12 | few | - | CASSLEPYEQYF | TGTGCCAGCAGCCTGGAGCCCTACGAGCAGTACTTC
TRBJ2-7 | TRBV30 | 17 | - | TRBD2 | CAWSQPFSGTSGYEQYF | TGTGCCTGGAGTCAGCCATTCTCTGGGACTAGCGGATACGAGCAGTACTTC
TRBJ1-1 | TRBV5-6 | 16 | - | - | CASSFPRGGMNTEAFF | TGTGCCAGCAGCTTCCCCCGGGGGGGCATGAACACTGAAGCTTTCTTT
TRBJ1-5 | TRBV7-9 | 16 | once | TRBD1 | CASSLEGTGGFQPQHF | TGTGCCAGCAGCTTAGAGGGGACAGGGGGCTTCCAGCCCCAGCATTTT
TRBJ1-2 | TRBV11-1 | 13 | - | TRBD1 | CASSLRGHDGYTF | TGTGCCAGCAGCTTAAGGGGGCACGATGGCTACACCTTC
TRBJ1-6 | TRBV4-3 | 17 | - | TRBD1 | CASSPGTGVTYNSPLHF | TGCGCCAGCAGCCCTGGGACAGGGGTAACCTATAATTCACCCCTCCACTTT
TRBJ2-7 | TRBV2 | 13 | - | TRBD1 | CASNTGTGGEQYF | TGTGCCAGCAATACCGGGACAGGGGGCGAGCAGTACTTC
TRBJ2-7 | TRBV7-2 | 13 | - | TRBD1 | CASSLRDRDEQYF | TGTGCCAGCAGCCTCCGAGACAGGGACGAGCAGTACTTC
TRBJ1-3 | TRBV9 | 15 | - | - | CASSVGGGSGNTIYF | TGTGCCAGCAGCGTAGGCGGGGGCTCTGGAAACACCATATATTTT
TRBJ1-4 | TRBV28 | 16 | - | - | CASSLLRTFPREKLFF | TGTGCCAGCAGTTTACTCCGGACTTTCCCGAGAGAAAAACTGTTTTTT
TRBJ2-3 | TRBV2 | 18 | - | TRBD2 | CASSGGMGLAGESDTQYF | TGTGCCAGCAGTGGAGGTATGGGACTAGCGGGAGAATCAGATACGCAGTATTTT
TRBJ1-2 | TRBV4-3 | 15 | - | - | CASSPATQEDYGYTF | TGCGCCAGCAGCCCCGCCACACAGGAAGACTATGGCTACACCTTC
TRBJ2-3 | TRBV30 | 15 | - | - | CAWRAPRGSTDTQYF | TGTGCCTGGAGAGCCCCGCGGGGCTCCACAGATACGCAGTATTTT
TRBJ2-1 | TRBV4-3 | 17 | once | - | CASSLRGHSATYNEQFF | TGCGCCAGCAGCCTACGTGGGCACAGTGCGACCTACAATGAGCAGTTCTTC